One and the same sample provided the 10 T cell receptor beta chains below, sequenced in a study of blood T cell repertoires in COVID-19. The method was immunoSEQ multiplex PCR; TCRdb's version includes in-frame clones alone and lacks a portion of them. The sample contains 90,000 to 130,000 clones, more than 75% of which appear only once. The sequencing input was peripheral blood. These receptors originate from a man aged 35 to 55 with acute or convalescent COVID-19.

The gene calls are TRBV30 and TRBJ2-4; a possible D gene is TRBD1 (5 bases). The germline V and J ends were trimmed by 0 bases and 5 bases, with 14 bases remaining between them. In germline, CDR1 is GTSNPN, CDR2 SVGIG (reference sequence). The CDR3 loop spans 15 amino acids. The CDR3 reads CAWSVLPGRQNIQYF. The CDR3 region has the DNA TGTGCCTGGAGTGTATTGCCAGGGCGGCAAAACATTCAGTACTTC.

This chain connects TRBV5-4 to TRBJ1-2; 7 bases are shared with TRBD1. The CDR3 contains 13 residues. V gave up 7 bases and J gave up 5 bases; unmatched junction bases: 8. Germline CDR1 reads SGHNT; CDR2 reads YYREEE (reference sequence). The CDR3 loop reads CASSKDRDYGYTF. Here the CDR3 DNA reads TGTGCCAGCTCTAAAGACAGGGATTATGGCTACACCTTC.

This chain joins TRBV4-2 and TRBJ1-2; TRBD1 agrees at 7 bases. Per the germline V gene, CDR1 is LGHNA and CDR2 is YNFKEQ. The CDR3 runs 16 residues. The V gene end was trimmed by 1 base and the J gene end by 8 bases; junction bases not matched to a gene: 13. CDR3 sequence reads: CASSQVGEQGRQGYTF. The CDR3 DNA reads as TGTGCCAGCAGCCAAGTGGGTGAACAGGGGAGGCAAGGCTACACCTTC.

This clone occurred once. The rearrangement joins TRBV7-3 to TRBJ2-5; D is ambiguous. Trimming shortened V by 3 bases and J by 4 bases, and 6 bases separated the two germline ends. CDR1 is SGHTA, CDR2 FQGTGA, per germline. The CDR3 runs 12 residues. The CDR3 nucleotides are TGTGCCAGCAGCTTCCCCGGAGAGACCCAGTACTTC. Protein product: CASSFPGETQYF.

The chain joins TRBV27 to TRBJ1-1; D is uncertain. Germline values: CDR1 MNHEY, CDR2 SMNVEV (reference sequence). Trimming stripped 5 bases from V and 0 bases from J, with 10 bases between. This CDR3 is built from 14 residues. CDR3 sequence reads: CASSPGLMNTEAFF. DNA for the CDR3: TGTGCCAGCAGTCCGGGATTGATGAACACTGAAGCTTTCTTT.

The chain uses TRBV7-3 and TRBJ2-1, with D possibly TRBD1 on 6 matching bases. V lost 1 base, J lost 6 bases, and 13 bases lay in between. CDR3 length: 15 residues. The V gene's germline CDR1 is SGHTA and CDR2 FQGTGA. The DNA of the CDR3 is TGTGCCAGCAGCTTAAGTTCAGGGGCGAGCAATGAGCAGTTCTTC. The encoded protein is CASSLSSGASNEQFF.

This clone occurred once. The chain couples TRBV21-1 to TRBJ1-4. TRBV21-1 is shown as a pseudogene. This CDR3 is 16 amino acids long. The CDR3 DNA is TGTGCCAACCCCATCGACTCTCCGAACACTAATGAAAAACTGTTTTTT. Amino acid sequence: CANPIDSPNTNEKLFF.

J is TRBJ1-5 and V is TRBV10-3; D may be TRBD1 (5 bases). Between the trimmed V and J ends, which lost 7 bases and 7 bases, there was a span of 14 bases. CDR1 ENHRY and CDR2 SYGVKD come from the germline V gene. CDR3 length equals 13 residues. The CDR3 sequence: CAINGGVEQPQHF. As DNA, the CDR3 is TGTGCCATCAATGGAGGGGTGGAGCAGCCCCAGCATTTT.

This clone was detected only a few times. As DNA, the CDR3 is TGTGCCAGTAGGGCCAGGGGTGGCTACACCTTC. This encodes CASRARGGYTF. The gene calls are TRBV19 and TRBJ1-2; D possibly corresponds to TRBD1 (6 bases). This CDR3 is built from 11 residues. CDR1 and CDR2 from the germline V gene are LNHDA and SQIVND (reference sequence). Trimming shortened V by 6 bases and J by 7 bases, and 9 bases separated the two germline ends.

CDR3 DNA sequence: TGTGCCAGCAGTTACCGGACAGGGGGCTTTAACTATGGCTACACCTTC. Amino acids: CASSYRTGGFNYGYTF. The rearrangement uses TRBV6-5 and TRBJ1-2; TRBD1 agrees at 11 bases. The germline V gene encodes CDR1 MNHEY and CDR2 SVGAGI. Germline trimming cut 2 bases from V and 1 base from J; bases unmatched to any gene: 3. The CDR3 has 16 amino acids.